What follows are 20 T cell receptor beta chains derived from one specimen sequenced in a study of breast tumors, draining lymph nodes, adjacent tissues. TCRdb analysed the multiplex PCR reads with MiXCR anew, one entry per CDR3 protein. Of about 180,000 distinct CDR3 sequences listed, about 33% are singletons. The lymph nodes were axillary draining lymph nodes from breast cancer patients. The sequencing sample was made of axillary lymph node tissue. Receptors originate from a female donor with breast cancer. Some clones in this sample may be carry-over from other donors' samples.

Ten or more counts support this clonotype. The genes are TRBV2 and TRBJ1-4; the match to TRBD1 covers 8 bases. Per germline, CDR1 SNHLY and CDR2 FYNNEI. The trim removed 6 bases at V and 0 bases at J, leaving 6 bases unmatched. This CDR3 region has 16 residues. CDR3 in DNA: TGTGCCAGCAGCGCCGGGACAGGCGCAACTAATGAAAAACTGTTTTTT. This sequence encodes CASSAGTGATNEKLFF.

This chain uses TRBV30 with TRBJ1-5; tentatively, D is TRBD1 (6 bases). Germline V gene lookup returns CDR1 GTSNPN and CDR2 SVGIG (reference sequence). The ends were cut back, 2 bases at V and 11 bases at J, with 13 bases in the middle. The CDR3 length is 12 residues. The CDR3 is CAWSRTVETQHF. The CDR3 DNA reads TGTGCCTGGAGTAGGACAGTGGAGACCCAGCATTTT.

In its sample, this clonotype was seen once. This rearrangement joins TRBV7-9 to TRBJ2-5; 11 positions match TRBD2. Germline V gene data show CDR1 as SEHNR and CDR2 as FQNEAQ (reference sequence). The V segment lost 0 bases and the J segment 5 bases; nucleotides outside the gene matches: 11. This CDR3 region has 18 residues. The CDR3 DNA sequence: TGTGCCAGCAGCTTAGCTCTAGCGGGAGGTTTGGGGACCGAGACCCAGTACTTC. It codes for CASSLALAGGLGTETQYF. Supplemented by reference TRBV7-9 and TRBJ2-5, the full variable domain reads DTGVSQNPRHKITKRGQNVTFRCDPISEHNRLYWYRQTLGQGPEFLTYFQNEAQLEKSRLLSDRFSAERPKGSFSTLEIQRTEQGDSAMYLCASSLALAGGLGTETQYFGPGTRLLVL.

V gene TRBV5-1 combines with J gene TRBJ2-5; D might be TRBD1 or TRBD2, each matching 6 bases. Trimming cost V 0 bases and J 8 bases, with 14 bases left between them. This CDR3 is 14 amino acids long. CDR1 is SGHRS and CDR2 is YFSETQ in the germline V gene. The CDR3 region is CASSLEGGTDTQYF. In DNA form, the CDR3 reads TGCGCCAGCAGCTTGGAGGGGGGCACGGACACCCAGTACTTC.

The chain joins TRBV6-6 to TRBJ1-5; the D is unclear. In germline, CDR1 is MNHNY, CDR2 SVGAGI (reference sequence). The V end was cut by 7 bases, the J end by 7 bases, with 14 bases between. This CDR3 spans 13 amino acids. The CDR3 nucleotides read TGTGCCAGCATCCTGAGTCTGGGGCAGCCCCAGCATTTT. Translation: CASILSLGQPQHF.

Ten or more counts support this clonotype. The chain has TRBV7-6 and TRBJ2-7; tentative D call: TRBD2 (5 bases). Trimming cost V 3 bases and J 4 bases, with 13 bases left between them. The CDR3 loop spans 14 amino acids. Germline loops: CDR1 SGHVS, CDR2 FNYEAQ. CDR3 amino acids: CASSLWELGYEQYF. As DNA, the CDR3 is TGTGCCAGCAGCTTGTGGGAGTTAGGGTACGAGCAGTACTTC. The entire variable domain, with the rest obtained from reference TRBV7-6 and TRBJ2-7, is as follows: GAGVSQSPRYKVTKRGQDVALRCDPISGHVSLYWYRQALGQGPEFLTYFNYEAQQDKSGLPNDRFSAERPEGSISTLTIQRTEQRDSAMYRCASSLWELGYEQYFGPGTRLTVT.

This clonotype showed up many times. This chain uses TRBV9 with TRBJ1-2, with 9 bases aligning to TRBD1. From germline, CDR1 is SGDLS and CDR2 YYNGEE. Losses at the gene ends were 6 bases for V and 8 bases for J; bases not matched to a gene: 29. CDR3 length: 20 residues. CDR3 sequence (DNA): TGTGCCAGCACCAGAAATGCAGTTACAGGGGGCGAGCCCGATGTCGGCGGCTACACCTTC. Amino acid sequence: CASTRNAVTGGEPDVGGYTF.

This clonotype was picked up a small number of times. This chain connects TRBV20-1 to TRBJ2-4, with no clear D. This CDR3 comprises 11 residues. V lost 8 bases to trimming and J lost 7 bases, with 12 bases between them. The germline V gene has CDR1 DFQATT and CDR2 SNEGSKA (reference sequence). The CDR3 region is CSPLAVNIQYF. Here the CDR3 DNA reads TGCAGTCCCCTCGCGGTGAACATTCAGTACTTC.

Remarks on this clonotype: This may be a read error: a much more frequent sequence differs by one nucleotide. The gene calls are TRBV25-1 and TRBJ2-7; 7 bases match TRBD2. V shed 8 bases and J 2 bases; nucleotides not matched to a gene: 0. CDR1 is MGHDK and CDR2 is SYGVNS in the germline V gene. The CDR3 is 11 amino acids. The chain's CDR3 is CASGGAYEQYF. The CDR3 bases are TGTGCCAGCGGGGGGGCCTACGAGCAGTACTTC.

This clonotype showed up many times. The rearrangement joins TRBV10-3 to TRBJ2-7, with 8 nucleotides matching TRBD1. The CDR3 sequence is 14 residues long. Per the germline V gene, CDR1 is ENHRY and CDR2 is SYGVKD. J gave up 4 bases and V 8 bases, and 10 bases lay outside the gene matches. The CDR3 loop reads CAIWGGQGSYEQYF. For the CDR3, the DNA is TGTGCCATCTGGGGTGGACAGGGTTCATACGAGCAGTACTTC.

A word on this clonotype: Possible read error: a much larger clone is one base away. The CDR3 end shows no conserved phenylalanine or tryptophan, and so a read error is likely. The gene calls are TRBV6-6 and TRBJ2-1; D uncertain. The V and J ends lost 6 bases and 7 bases respectively, with 10 bases between them. Germline assignment: CDR1 MNHNY and CDR2 SVGAGI (reference sequence). The CDR3 is made up of 12 amino acids. The CDR3 protein is CASSYTSNEQFL. CDR3 sequence (DNA): TGTGCCAGCAGCTACACCAGTAATGAGCAGTTCCTC.

This clonotype was counted many times. The chain joins TRBV24-1 to TRBJ2-3; the D is unclear. V lost 4 bases to trimming and J lost 5 bases, with 18 bases between them. The CDR3 is made up of 16 amino acids. CDR1 is KGHDR, CDR2 SFDVKD, per germline. The CDR3 coding sequence is TGTGCCACCAGTGACCATTCTCCGGGTGCACTAGATACGCAGTATTTT. Protein sequence: CATSDHSPGALDTQYF.

The CDR3 loop is CSAGTREGNYGYTF. The CDR3 region has the DNA TGCAGTGCCGGGACTAGGGAGGGTAACTATGGCTACACCTTC. This chain links TRBV20-1 with TRBJ1-2; a weak D match, TRBD1 (5 bases). The CDR3 sequence is 14 residues long. V was shortened by 6 bases and J by 1 base, with 15 bases between the two germline ends. Germline V gene data show CDR1 as DFQATT and CDR2 as SNEGSKA (reference sequence).

This chain connects TRBV19 to TRBJ1-4; D is perhaps TRBD1 (5 bases). CDR1 and CDR2 (germline): LNHDA, SQIVND (reference sequence). V was pared by 11 bases and J by 0 bases, with 22 bases between. This CDR3 contains 17 residues. This CDR3 is CASRGLAGSATNEKLFF. In nucleotides, the CDR3 is TGTGCCTCAAGGGGACTAGCGGGGAGCGCAACTAATGAAAAACTGTTTTTT.

This clonotype was observed many times. This rearrangement joins TRBV7-9 to TRBJ2-1, with a weak D call TRBD1 (6 bases). V dropped 4 bases and J dropped 4 bases, with 11 bases sitting between them. Germline lookup yields CDR1 SEHNR and CDR2 FQNEAQ (reference sequence). The CDR3 covers 14 residues. The CDR3 region has the DNA TGTGCCAGCAGCTCTACAAGGGGGTACAATGAGCAGTTCTTC. Translating gives CASSSTRGYNEQFF.

As concerns this clonotype: The germline gene is not matched at one end of the junction; a read error may be the cause. The chain uses TRBV6-5 and TRBJ2-7; D is perhaps TRBD2 (5 bases). Germline-derived CDR1 and CDR2 are MNHEY and SVGAGI. The CDR3 sequence is 15 residues long. The CDR3 spells CASSYLASTFYEQHF. The DNA of the CDR3 is TGTGCCAGCAGTTACTTGGCTAGCACATTTTACGAGCAGCACTTC.

This clonotype was recorded a few times. The V gene is TRBV6-6, the J gene TRBJ1-3; TRBD1 matches at 12 bases. This CDR3 contains 18 residues. Germline CDR1 MNHNY, CDR2 SVGAGI (reference sequence). V was clipped by 2 bases and J by 2 bases; unmatched bases: 7. CDR3 residues: CASSYTAGTGGPGNTIYF. The CDR3 coding sequence is TGTGCCAGCAGTTACACCGCCGGGACAGGGGGCCCTGGAAACACCATATATTTT.

Worth noting for this clonotype: As the CDR3 is not closed by the conserved phenylalanine or tryptophan, this likely results from a read error. The chain combines TRBV19 with TRBJ2-1, with 9 positions matching TRBD2. Trimming at V came to 4 bases and at J to 9 bases, leaving 13 bases not matched to a gene. Per germline, CDR1 LNHDA and CDR2 SQIVND (reference sequence). This CDR3 has 16 amino acids. The CDR3 DNA reads as TGTGCCAGTAGTACCGGGACTAGCTTAAATAATCCTGAGCAGTTCTCC. Protein product: CASSTGTSLNNPEQFS.

This clonotype was seen a single time. The rearrangement joins TRBV25-1 to TRBJ2-7; TRBD2 aligns across 10 bases. The germline V gene has CDR1 MGHDK and CDR2 SYGVNS. The CDR3 contains 13 residues. In DNA form, the CDR3 reads TGTGCTATCACTAGCGGGGCCTCCTACGAGCAGTACTTC. Encoded protein: CAITSGASYEQYF.

This clonotype was seen a few times. The genes are TRBV11-2 and TRBJ2-1; maybe TRBD1 (5 bases). Deletions cut 8 bases from V and 3 bases from J, with 23 bases between. Germline V gives CDR1 SGHAT, CDR2 FQNNGV. This CDR3 contains 17 residues. This CDR3 reads CASYPRASPTVYNEQFF. In DNA form, the CDR3 reads TGTGCCAGCTACCCCAGGGCCTCTCCCACGGTCTACAATGAGCAGTTCTTC. Full variable domain (missing parts from reference TRBV11-2 and TRBJ2-1): EAGVAQSPRYKIIEKRQSVAFWCNPISGHATLYWYQQILGQGPKLLIQFQNNGVVDDSQLPKDRFSAERLKGVDSTLKIQPAKLEDSAVYLCASYPRASPTVYNEQFFGPGTRLTVL.